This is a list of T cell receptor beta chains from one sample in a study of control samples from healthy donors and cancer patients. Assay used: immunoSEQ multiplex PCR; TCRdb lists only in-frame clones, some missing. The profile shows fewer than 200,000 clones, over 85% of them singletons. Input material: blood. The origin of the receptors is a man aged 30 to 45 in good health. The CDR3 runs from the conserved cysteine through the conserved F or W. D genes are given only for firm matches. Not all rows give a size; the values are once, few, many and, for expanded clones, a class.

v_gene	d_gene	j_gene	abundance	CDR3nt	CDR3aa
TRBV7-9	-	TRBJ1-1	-	TGTGCCAGCAGCTTGGCGGGGCGGGCGAACACTGAAGCTTTCTTT	CASSLAGRANTEAFF
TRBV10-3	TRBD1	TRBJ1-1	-	TGTGCCACCCGACAGGGTGGCGCTGAAGCTTTCTTT	CATRQGGAEAFF
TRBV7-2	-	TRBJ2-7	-	TGTGCCAGCAGCCCCTGGGGGCGTGGCTACGAGCAGTACTTC	CASSPWGRGYEQYF
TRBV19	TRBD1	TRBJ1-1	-	TGTGCCAGCAGGACAGGGGGACTCAACACTGAAGCTTTCTTT	CASRTGGLNTEAFF
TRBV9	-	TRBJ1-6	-	TGTGCCAGCAGCGTAGAGGGGAGCTCCTATAATTCACCCCTCCACTTT	CASSVEGSSYNSPLHF
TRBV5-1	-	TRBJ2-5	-	TGCGCCAGCAGCTTAGGGGCGGGGGAGACCCAGTACTTC	CASSLGAGETQYF
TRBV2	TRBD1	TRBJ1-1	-	TGTGCCAGCAGTGAGACAGGGGACACTGAAGCTTTCTTT	CASSETGDTEAFF
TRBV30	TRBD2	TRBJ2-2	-	TGTGCCTGGACCGGCGGGAGTAACACCGGGGAGCTGTTTTTT	CAWTGGSNTGELFF
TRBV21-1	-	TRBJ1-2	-	TGTGCCAGCAGCAAAGAAAGCCAGGGCGGAAATGGCTACACCTTC	CASSKESQGGNGYTF
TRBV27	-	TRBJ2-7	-	TGTGCCAGCAGTTGGGCAGGCCAACCCAGGTCCTACGAGCAGTACTTC	CASSWAGQPRSYEQYF
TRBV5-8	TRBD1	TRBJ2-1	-	TGTGCCAGCAGTTTGGCCGGGACAGTCTACAATGAGCAGTTCTTC	CASSLAGTVYNEQFF
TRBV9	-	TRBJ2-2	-	TGTGCCAGCAAGGGCGAGAACACCGGGGAGCTGTTTTTT	CASKGENTGELFF
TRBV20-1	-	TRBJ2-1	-	TGCAGTGCTAGTGACACACTCATGAGGTACAATGAGCAGTTCTTC	CSASDTLMRYNEQFF
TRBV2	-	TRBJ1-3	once	TGTGCCAGCAGGGGGGGGAATTCTGGAAACACCATATATTTT	CASRGGNSGNTIYF
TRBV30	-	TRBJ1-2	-	TGTGCCTGGAGTGTCAGGGGTGATGGCTACACCTTC	CAWSVRGDGYTF
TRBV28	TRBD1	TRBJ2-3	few	TGTGCCAGCAGTCGGATGGACAGGGACGCAGATACGCAGTATTTT	CASSRMDRDADTQYF
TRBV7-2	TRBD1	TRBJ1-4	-	TGTGCCAGCAGCATAAGACAGGGGATTGGAGTTGAAAAACTGTTTTTT	CASSIRQGIGVEKLFF
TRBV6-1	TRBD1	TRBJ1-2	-	TGTGCCAGCAGTGAGGGACAGTGGTATGGCTACACCTTC	CASSEGQWYGYTF
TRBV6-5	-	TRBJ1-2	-	TGTGCCAGCAGTTACTCGGGAGGGACTAACTATGGCTACACCTTC	CASSYSGGTNYGYTF
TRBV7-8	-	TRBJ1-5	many	TGTGCCAGCAGCTTGGGACACACCGATCAGCCCCAGCATTTT	CASSLGHTDQPQHF
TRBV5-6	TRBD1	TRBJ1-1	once	TGTGCCAGCAGCCTGACAGGGCGAGAAACTGAAGCTTTCTTT	CASSLTGRETEAFF
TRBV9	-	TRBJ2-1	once	TGTGCCAGCAGCGCCTCCGGGCCTTTCAGCGAGCAGTTCTTC	CASSASGPFSEQFF
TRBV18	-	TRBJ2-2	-	TGTGCCAGCTTCCCGAGCTCCGCACTAGACACCGGGGAGCTGTTTTTT	CASFPSSALDTGELFF
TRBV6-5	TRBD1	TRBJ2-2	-	TGTGCCAGCAGTTGGGCGACAGGGGCGGCGGGTGGGGAGCTGTTTTTT	CASSWATGAAGGELFF
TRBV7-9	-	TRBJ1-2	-	TGTGCCAGCAGCCCAGGGGCAGGAGGCTATGGCTACACCTTC	CASSPGAGGYGYTF
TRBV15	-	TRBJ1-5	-	TGTGCCACCAGCAGGGGGTCCGATAGCAATCAGCCCCAGCATTTT	CATSRGSDSNQPQHF
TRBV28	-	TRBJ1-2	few	TGTGCCAGCAGTTGGGGGAGCTATGGCTACACCTTC	CASSWGSYGYTF
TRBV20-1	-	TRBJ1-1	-	TGCAGTGCTGACAGGAACACTGAAGCTTTCTTT	CSADRNTEAFF
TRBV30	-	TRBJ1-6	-	TGTGCCTGGAGACCATTACTCCTGGGTAATTCACCCCTCCACTTT	CAWRPLLLGNSPLHF
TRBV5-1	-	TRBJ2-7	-	TGCGCCAGCAGCTTGGAATCGTTAGCCTACGAGCAGTACTTC	CASSLESLAYEQYF
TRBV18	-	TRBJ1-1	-	TGTGCCAGCTCACCACAGGGTCGTACCACTGAAGCTTTCTTT	CASSPQGRTTEAFF
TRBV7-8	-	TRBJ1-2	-	TGTGCCAGCAGCTTAACCGGGATGAGCGATGGCTACACCTTC	CASSLTGMSDGYTF
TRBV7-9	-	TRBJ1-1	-	TGTGCCAGCAGCTTGCAGGGAACGAACACTGAAGCTTTCTTT	CASSLQGTNTEAFF